This T cell receptor beta chain was documented in a study of control samples from healthy donors and cancer patients. Assay used: immunoSEQ multiplex PCR; TCRdb lists only in-frame clones, some missing. The profile covers over 85,000 clones, with roughly 90% appearing a single time and around 3.5% taken by the ten largest. V shed 4 bases, J shed 4 bases, and the junction held 8 bases outside the gene matches. The CDR3 runs to 15 residues. Germline CDR1 and CDR2: SGDLS and YYNGEE. The V call is TRBV9, the J call TRBJ1-2, with 9 bases matching TRBD1. The clonotype originates from a woman aged 55 to 70 with lung cancer. The specimen was PBMCs. The CDR3: CASSSRTGVIYGYTF. CDR3 nucleotide sequence: TGTGCCAGCAGCTCCCGGACAGGGGTTATCTATGGCTACACCTTC. The whole variable domain, remainder taken from reference TRBV9 and TRBJ1-2, is DSGVTQTPKHLITATGQRVTLRCSPRSGDLSVYWYQQSLDQGLQFLIQYYNGEERAKGNILERFSAQQFPDLHSELNLSSLELGDSALYFCASSSRTGVIYGYTFGSGTRLTVV.